The source of this T cell receptor (beta chain) is a study of T cell repertoires in cytomegalovirus infection. Study-wide context: Matching HLA type, along with CMV infection, was indicated by public TCR beta signatures.

Each CDR3 protein is one row after TCRdb ran MiXCR on the reads. The table shows more than 20,000 distinct CDR3 sequences, with approximately 22% occurring only once. For this clonotype: As yet, its antigen is unknown. This may come from a read error, since a much larger clone is one base off.

Notes on the study in general: Dominating the ex vivo response were TCR beta clonotypes that were CMV-specific and HLA-C-restricted.

Germline CDR1 SEHNR, CDR2 FQNEAQ (reference sequence). The CDR3 consists of 16 residues. The V call is TRBV7-9, the J call TRBJ2-7; 8 positions agree with TRBD2. This material consisted of CD8+ T cells from cultured PBMCs, taken from culture after CMV antigen stimulation. The receptor was isolated from a human donor in good health (CMV status not recorded). Some clones in this sample may be carry-over from other donors' samples. CDR3 DNA sequence: TGTGCCAGCAGCTTAGGAGGCAGCGGGGGCACCTACGAGCAGTCCTTC. This codes for CASSLGGSGGTYEQSF.